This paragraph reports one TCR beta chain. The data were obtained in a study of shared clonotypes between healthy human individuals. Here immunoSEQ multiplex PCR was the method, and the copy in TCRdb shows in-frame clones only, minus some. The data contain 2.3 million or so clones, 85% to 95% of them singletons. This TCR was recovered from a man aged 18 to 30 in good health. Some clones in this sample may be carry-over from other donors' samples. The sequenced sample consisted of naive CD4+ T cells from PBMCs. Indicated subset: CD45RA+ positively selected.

The CDR3 protein is CASSYTGFFGYTF. The CDR3 DNA sequence: TGTGCCAGCAGTTACACAGGGTTTTTCGGCTACACCTTC. The chain carries TRBV6-5 and TRBJ1-2; possible D gene TRBD1, 6 bases. Germline V gives CDR1 MNHEY, CDR2 SVGAGI. CDR3 length equals 13 residues. V was trimmed by 2 bases and J by 8 bases, leaving 12 bases between them.